The 24 T cell receptor beta chains reported below all come from one sample, sequenced in a study of blood T cell repertoires in COVID-19. Generated by immunoSEQ multiplex PCR, the TCRdb table keeps only in-frame clones and is missing some. The sample shows 250,000 or so clones, roughly 87% of them seen only once. The sequenced material came from PBMCs or T cells enriched from blood (not recorded which). Receptor source: a young woman with acute COVID-19.

V is TRBV7-9 and J is TRBJ2-6; the D is unclear. V was clipped by 5 bases and J by 2 bases, with 13 bases between them. This CDR3 region has 16 residues. From germline, CDR1 is SEHNR and CDR2 FQNEAQ (reference sequence). CDR3 bases: TGTGCCAGCAGCGTACTAAGTAGTCCTGGGGCCAACGTCCTGACTTTC. Translated, it gives CASSVLSSPGANVLTF.

The chain joins TRBV9 to TRBJ1-2; no firm D call. V lost 0 bases and J lost 6, with 9 bases in between. Germline V lookup: CDR1 SGDLS, CDR2 YYNGEE. The CDR3 runs to 13 residues. Here the CDR3 DNA reads TGTGCCAGCAGCGTAGCTTTGAGGGATGGCTACACCTTC. This sequence encodes CASSVALRDGYTF.

The chain's CDR3 is CASSLGRAYGYTF. The CDR3 bases are TGTGCCAGCAGTTTGGGCAGGGCCTATGGCTACACCTTC. The rearrangement joins TRBV27 to TRBJ1-2; maybe TRBD1 (5 bases). Trimming stripped 3 bases from V and 4 bases from J, with 9 bases between. This CDR3 spans 13 amino acids. Germline V gene data show CDR1 as MNHEY and CDR2 as SMNVEV (reference sequence).

The chain links TRBV27 to TRBJ1-4; D is perhaps TRBD1 (6 bases). Trimming took off 5 bases at V and 5 bases at J, with 15 bases between the two ends. The CDR3 has 15 amino acids. From germline, CDR1 is MNHEY and CDR2 SMNVEV (reference sequence). The CDR3 sequence is CASSRGGGLNEKLFF. CDR3 bases: TGTGCCAGCAGTCGGGGGGGCGGTCTAAATGAAAAACTGTTTTTT.

This chain joins TRBV14 and TRBJ1-1; tentative D call: TRBD1 (6 bases). The CDR3 has 16 amino acids. CDR1 is SGHDN, CDR2 FVKESK, per germline. Trimming left V 4 bases short and J 1 base short, with 16 bases between. The CDR3, as DNA: TGTGCCAGCAGCCCCCTTGGGGGCCGTCCGAACACTGAAGCTTTCTTT. It translates to CASSPLGGRPNTEAFF.

CDR3 region: CASSPPRGRYGTEAFF. CDR3 DNA: TGTGCCAGCAGCCCCCCCCGGGGGAGGTACGGCACTGAAGCTTTCTTT. This rearrangement joins TRBV7-9 to TRBJ1-1; the D gene is possibly TRBD1 (5 bases). The CDR3 is made up of 16 amino acids. Between the trimmed V and J ends, which lost 5 bases and 4 bases, there was a span of 20 bases. Per germline, CDR1 SEHNR and CDR2 FQNEAQ (reference sequence).

The chain couples TRBV2 to TRBJ2-7; TRBD2 agrees at 10 bases. Trimming at V came to 8 bases and at J to 0 bases, leaving 7 bases not matched to a gene. The germline V gene encodes CDR1 SNHLY and CDR2 FYNNEI. This CDR3 is built from 15 residues. The CDR3: CASDSGGLSSYEQYF. DNA for the CDR3: TGTGCCAGCGATAGCGGGGGGCTGAGCTCCTACGAGCAGTACTTC.

The V call is TRBV28, the J call TRBJ2-2; 14 nucleotides match TRBD2. CDR1 MDHEN and CDR2 SYDVKM come from the germline V gene. The CDR3 totals 17 residues. V lost 2 bases to trimming and J lost 5 bases; unmatched junction nucleotides: 4. CDR3 sequence reads: CASSLPGLAGETGELFF. The CDR3 DNA follows: TGTGCCAGCAGTTTACCGGGACTAGCGGGGGAGACCGGGGAGCTGTTTTTT.

The CDR3 DNA sequence: TGTGCCAGCAGCGCAGAGGGACAGGGTATTGAGACCCAGTACTTC. Translation: CASSAEGQGIETQYF. This chain uses TRBV5-5 with TRBJ2-5; 9 bases are a match to TRBD1. CDR1 and CDR2 from the germline V gene are SGHKS and YYEKEE (reference sequence). The CDR3 totals 15 residues. Losses at the gene ends were 4 bases for V and 5 bases for J; bases not matched to a gene: 9.

The rearrangement links TRBV7-8 to TRBJ1-1; D is possibly TRBD1 (6 bases). Trimming took off 1 base at V and 5 bases at J, with 11 bases between the two ends. The germline CDR1 and CDR2 sequences are SGHVS and FQNEAQ. The CDR3 covers 14 residues. This CDR3 is CASSLGAGETEAFF. The CDR3 nucleotides are TGTGCCAGCAGCTTAGGGGCAGGGGAAACTGAAGCTTTCTTT.

The chain employs TRBV7-9 and TRBJ1-2; TRBD1 matches 7 bases. Looked up from germline, CDR1 is SEHNR and CDR2 is FQNEAQ (reference sequence). The J segment lost 2 bases and the V segment lost 3 bases, leaving 9 bases of the junction unmatched. The CDR3 consists of 16 residues. The CDR3 DNA reads TGTGCCAGCAGCTTCGGGGGAGGACAGGAGAACTATGGCTACACCTTC. Amino acids: CASSFGGGQENYGYTF.

This chain uses TRBV12-5 with TRBJ2-1; 11 bases match TRBD2. With 6 bases clipped from V and 8 bases from J, the junction kept 9 bases outside the gene matches. From germline, CDR1 is LGHNT and CDR2 FRNRAP. CDR3 length equals 15 residues. The CDR3 reads CASGLTSGGNYEQFF. In DNA form, the CDR3 reads TGTGCTAGTGGCCTTACTAGCGGGGGTAACTATGAGCAGTTCTTC.

The chain links TRBV14 to TRBJ2-6; D is possibly TRBD1 (5 bases). The V gene lost 2 bases and the J gene lost 2 bases, with 13 bases spanning the gap. The CDR3 covers 17 residues. In germline, CDR1 is SGHDN, CDR2 FVKESK. This CDR3 reads CASSQRLGLPGANVLTF. CDR3 sequence (DNA): TGTGCCAGCAGCCAAAGACTGGGGCTTCCTGGGGCCAACGTCCTGACTTTC.

This chain links TRBV5-1 with TRBJ2-5, with 8 bases aligning to TRBD1. This CDR3 has 16 amino acids. Germline trimming cut 2 bases from V and 1 base from J; bases unmatched to any gene: 7. Germline V gives CDR1 SGHRS, CDR2 YFSETQ. The CDR3 loop is CASSFMGQALQETQYF. CDR3 nucleotides: TGCGCCAGCAGCTTTATGGGACAGGCCCTCCAAGAGACCCAGTACTTC.

The rearrangement uses TRBV12-5 and TRBJ1-6, with D maybe TRBD1 (5 bases). The CDR3 consists of 14 residues. The germline V and J ends were trimmed by 7 bases and 7 bases, with 14 bases remaining between them. Germline V gene lookup returns CDR1 LGHNT and CDR2 FRNRAP. CDR3 region: CASAPGLWNSPLHF. The CDR3 DNA follows: TGTGCTAGTGCTCCAGGGTTGTGGAATTCACCCCTCCACTTT.

The V gene is TRBV2, the J gene TRBJ2-1, with 12 bases matching TRBD2. Germline V CDR1 and CDR2: SNHLY, FYNNEI. V gave up 10 bases and J gave up 8 bases; unmatched junction bases: 6. The CDR3 runs to 13 residues. CDR3 DNA: TGTGCCACCCTAGCGGGGGGGCGCGATGAGCAGTTCTTC. This translates into CATLAGGRDEQFF.

The chain employs TRBV12-3 or TRBV12-4 and TRBJ1-3, with D perhaps matching TRBD1 (6 bases). V was cut by 6 bases and J by 4 bases, with 10 bases left in between. The CDR3 is 13 amino acids. Here the CDR3 reads CASSPQGGNTIYF. CDR3 in DNA: TGTGCCAGCAGCCCTCAGGGGGGAAACACCATATATTTT.

This chain uses TRBV6-5 with TRBJ1-2, with TRBD1 as a possible D gene (5 bases). Looked up from germline, CDR1 is MNHEY and CDR2 is SVGAGI. The V gene lost 0 bases and the J gene lost 5 bases, with 16 bases spanning the gap. The CDR3 is 16 residues long. CDR3 coding DNA: TGTGCCAGCAGTTACTCCCAAGGCGGGACTGCGTATGGCTACACCTTC. Translated, it gives CASSYSQGGTAYGYTF.

V gene TRBV7-9 combines with J gene TRBJ2-1; D might be TRBD1 (5 bases). Trimming left V 5 bases short and J 0 bases short, with 11 bases between. Germline values: CDR1 SEHNR, CDR2 FQNEAQ (reference sequence). The CDR3 extends over 15 amino acids. Here the CDR3 reads CASSHRSSSYNEQFF. The CDR3 DNA reads TGTGCCAGCAGCCACAGGAGTAGCTCCTACAATGAGCAGTTCTTC.

The CDR3: CASSPGAGGGETQYF. The CDR3 DNA reads TGTGCCAGCAGCCCAGGAGCGGGGGGAGGGGAGACCCAGTACTTC. The chain links TRBV5-8 to TRBJ2-5, with 9 positions matching TRBD2. Per germline, CDR1 SGHTS and CDR2 YDEGEE. V trimming: 4 bases; J trimming: 5 bases; junction bases outside the gene matches: 9. The CDR3 has 15 residues.

This chain links TRBV5-1 with TRBJ2-7; D may be TRBD2 (5 bases). The length of the CDR3 is 12 residues. Germline CDR1 and CDR2: SGHRS and YFSETQ. V lost 3 bases and J 7 bases, leaving 11 bases between the germline ends. CDR3 nucleotide sequence: TGCGCCAGCAGCTATCGGCCGGGGGAGCAGTACTTC. Its protein product is CASSYRPGEQYF.

The chain uses TRBV7-2 and TRBJ2-5, with 9 bases matching TRBD2. V dropped 5 bases and J dropped 1; count of bases not matched to a gene: 5. The germline V gene has CDR1 SGHTA and CDR2 FQGNSA. The CDR3 has 15 residues. The chain's CDR3 is CASSAAGGFQETQYF. In nucleotides, the CDR3 is TGTGCCAGCAGCGCCGCGGGGGGGTTCCAAGAGACCCAGTACTTC.

The sample holds one count of this clone. The chain combines TRBV6-1 with TRBJ1-2, with 7 bases identical to TRBD1. The CDR3 is 14 residues long. The V and J ends lost 1 base and 7 bases, in that order; junction bases with no gene match: 6. Germline assignment: CDR1 MNHNS and CDR2 SASEGT. For the CDR3, the DNA is TGTGCCAGCAGTGAAGAGGGGGCGAGTCGTGGCTACACCTTC. Its translation: CASSEEGASRGYTF.

V is TRBV29-1 and J is TRBJ2-5; D uncertain. CDR3 size: 13 residues. Germline-derived CDR1 and CDR2 are SQVTM and ANQGSEA. V gave up 7 bases and J gave up 1 base, with 13 bases separating them. The CDR3 sequence: CSALEVSQETQYF. The CDR3 DNA reads TGCAGCGCCCTAGAAGTATCCCAAGAGACCCAGTACTTC.